One and the same sample provided the 21 T cell receptor beta chains below, sequenced in a study of T cell changes during pregnancy in multiple sclerosis. Repertoires were generated with immunoSEQ multiplex PCR, while TCRdb's copy carries only in-frame clones and drops some. The sample lists approximately 39,000 clones; nearly 90% were seen once. The starting material was CD4+ T cells from peripheral blood mononuclear cells, obtained in the second trimester of pregnancy. All receptors come from a female donor with multiple sclerosis, enrolled in a pregnancy study.

J is TRBJ2-3 and V is TRBV7-2; 8 bases align to TRBD1. V was clipped by 5 bases and J by 5 bases; unmatched bases: 9. The CDR3 runs to 15 residues. In germline, CDR1 is SGHTA, CDR2 FQGNSA. In DNA form, the CDR3 reads TGTGCCAGCAGCCTCGGACAGGGTGCAGGAGATACGCAGTATTTT. This codes for CASSLGQGAGDTQYF.

The chain employs TRBV6-6 and TRBJ2-7, with a tentative D call TRBD2 (5 bases). V shed 2 bases and J shed 0 bases, with 8 bases lying between them. CDR1 and CDR2 from the germline V gene are MNHNY and SVGAGI (reference sequence). The CDR3 covers 14 residues. CDR3 protein: CASSYGRSSYEQYF. DNA of the CDR3: TGTGCCAGCAGTTACGGGAGAAGCTCCTACGAGCAGTACTTC.

The rearrangement uses TRBV11-3 and TRBJ2-5, with TRBD2 as a possible D gene (7 bases). V dropped 6 bases and J dropped 5 bases, with 13 bases sitting between them. Germline V CDR1 and CDR2: SGHNT, YENEEA. The length of the CDR3 is 13 residues. CDR3 sequence reads: CASRGGGRETQYF. The CDR3 DNA is TGTGCCAGCAGAGGGGGGGGTAGGGAGACCCAGTACTTC.

The V and J genes are TRBV7-9 and TRBJ2-1, with TRBD1 matching over 8 bases. The CDR3 is 15 amino acids. The ends lost 4 bases at V and 5 bases at J; junction bases unmatched: 7. Per the germline V gene, CDR1 is SEHNR and CDR2 is FQNEAQ (reference sequence). The CDR3 DNA is TGTGCCAGCAGCTGGGAGAGGACAGGGCACAATGAGCAGTTCTTC. Translation: CASSWERTGHNEQFF. The full variable domain, completed using reference TRBV7-9 and TRBJ2-1, is DTGVSQNPRHKITKRGQNVTFRCDPISEHNRLYWYRQTLGQGPEFLTYFQNEAQLEKSRLLSDRFSAERPKGSFSTLEIQRTEQGDSAMYLCASSWERTGHNEQFFGPGTRLTVL.

The rearrangement joins TRBV2 to TRBJ1-3; 7 bases map to TRBD1. Germline V CDR1 and CDR2: SNHLY, FYNNEI. V was pared by 5 bases and J by 4 bases, with 11 bases of the junction left unmatched. The CDR3 extends over 16 amino acids. The CDR3 sequence is CASSPSTGHLGNTIYF. The CDR3 nucleotides read TGTGCCAGCAGTCCTTCGACAGGGCATTTAGGAAACACCATATATTTT.

This chain links TRBV4-3 with TRBJ1-2; a weak D match, TRBD1 (6 bases). Germline V lookup: CDR1 LGHNA, CDR2 YSLEER. This CDR3 is built from 14 residues. Trimming cost V 2 bases and J 7 bases, with 14 bases left between them. In nucleotides, the CDR3 is TGCGCCAGCAGCCAAAAAAGCAGGGGTGGTGGCTACACCTTC. It codes for CASSQKSRGGGYTF.

CDR3 DNA sequence: TGTGCCAGCAGTTCCCAAAGCGGGATCAATGAGCAGTTCTTC. Its protein product is CASSSQSGINEQFF. The chain joins TRBV6-6 to TRBJ2-1, with 7 bases matching TRBD2. Germline V gene data show CDR1 as MNHNY and CDR2 as SVGAGI (reference sequence). The CDR3 loop spans 14 amino acids. Unmatched junction bases numbered 6, after V lost 4 bases and J lost 6 bases.

The sample holds one count of this clone. The J gene is TRBJ2-5, the V gene TRBV5-1; 9 bases match TRBD1. Germline loops: CDR1 SGHRS, CDR2 YFSETQ. CDR3 length equals 17 residues. J gave up 5 bases and V 4 bases, and 15 bases lay outside the gene matches. The CDR3 sequence is CASSNIQGAKVGETQYF. As DNA, the CDR3 is TGCGCCAGCAGCAATATACAGGGGGCCAAAGTGGGGGAGACCCAGTACTTC.

The chain is built from TRBV4-2 and TRBJ2-3, with 8 bases that match TRBD2. V gave up 4 bases and J gave up 3 bases; unmatched junction bases: 9. The CDR3 extends over 16 amino acids. Germline CDR1 and CDR2: LGHNA and YNFKEQ. This chain's CDR3 is CASSPLGERETDTQYF. Written as DNA, the CDR3 is TGTGCCAGCAGCCCATTAGGGGAGCGGGAGACAGATACGCAGTATTTT.

Details on this clone: At one end the junction does not follow the germline gene, possibly because of a read error. This rearrangement joins TRBV11-3 to TRBJ2-1; D gene ambiguous. This CDR3 contains 12 residues. Germline loops: CDR1 SGHNT, CDR2 YENEEA. As DNA, the CDR3 is TGTGCCAGCAGCTTAGACTACGATGAGCAGTTCTTC. It is translated as CASSLDYDEQFF.

CDR3 coding DNA: TGTGCCAGTTCCCTCTTGGGGAGTAGCACAGATACGCAGTATTTT. Its protein product is CASSLLGSSTDTQYF. This rearrangement joins TRBV19 to TRBJ2-3; a weak D match, TRBD2 (5 bases). The CDR3 is 15 residues long. Germline lookup yields CDR1 LNHDA and CDR2 SQIVND (reference sequence). V was pared by 8 bases and J by 0 bases, with 15 bases between.

The rearrangement joins TRBV6-1 to TRBJ2-2, with 11 bases identical to TRBD2. The CDR3 has 15 amino acids. In germline, CDR1 is MNHNS, CDR2 SASEGT. The V gene end was trimmed by 6 bases and the J gene end by 6 bases; junction bases not matched to a gene: 6. The CDR3 region has the DNA TGTGCCAGCAGCAAAGGGACTAGCGGTCCCGGGGAGCTGTTTTTT. Translating it yields CASSKGTSGPGELFF.

The chain is built from TRBV28 and TRBJ2-7, with 10 bases that match TRBD2. The junction had 3 bases not matched to a gene; V was cut back by 3 bases and J by 1 base. The CDR3 contains 15 residues. Germline CDR1 is MDHEN and CDR2 is SYDVKM. This CDR3 is CASSFGTSVSYEQYF. In DNA form, the CDR3 reads TGTGCCAGCAGTTTTGGGACTAGCGTTTCCTACGAGCAGTACTTC.

Only one count was recorded for this clone. J is TRBJ2-7 and V is TRBV5-1, with no clear D. Germline CDR1 reads SGHRS; CDR2 reads YFSETQ. With 0 bases removed from V and 0 bases from J, the gap between germline ends came to 7 bases. The CDR3 runs 14 residues. In nucleotides, the CDR3 is TGCGCCAGCAGCTTGGTTGGCACCTCCTACGAGCAGTACTTC. Protein sequence: CASSLVGTSYEQYF.

The J gene is TRBJ2-1, the V gene TRBV9; 14 bases agree with TRBD2. The CDR3 is 15 residues long. Trimming at V came to 2 bases and at J to 10 bases, leaving 5 bases not matched to a gene. The germline gives CDR1 SGDLS, CDR2 YYNGEE. The CDR3 here is CASSVGTSGGGEQFF. The CDR3 DNA reads as TGTGCCAGCAGCGTCGGGACTAGCGGGGGTGGGGAGCAGTTCTTC.

The gene calls are TRBV19 and TRBJ2-7; maybe TRBD2 (6 bases). V shed 3 bases and J shed 7 bases, with 16 bases lying between them. Per germline, CDR1 LNHDA and CDR2 SQIVND (reference sequence). The CDR3 contains 14 residues. The CDR3 sequence is CASSMGPGSGEQYF. The CDR3 coding sequence is TGTGCCAGTAGTATGGGCCCCGGGAGTGGAGAGCAGTACTTC. The whole variable domain, remainder taken from reference TRBV19 and TRBJ2-7, is DGGITQSPKYLFRKEGQNVTLSCEQNLNHDAMYWYRQDPGQGLRLIYYSQIVNDFQKGDIAEGYSVSREKKESFPLTVTSAQKNPTAFYLCASSMGPGSGEQYFGPGTRLTVT.

The chain employs TRBV5-4 and TRBJ1-1; the D is unclear. Trimming stripped 3 bases from V and 0 bases from J, with 6 bases between. CDR3 length: 13 residues. Germline values: CDR1 SGHNT, CDR2 YYREEE (reference sequence). The CDR3 loop is CASSSYLNTEAFF. CDR3 DNA: TGTGCCAGCAGCTCCTACCTGAACACTGAAGCTTTCTTT.

The chain links TRBV5-6 to TRBJ1-1, with a weak D call TRBD1 (6 bases). In germline, CDR1 is SGHDT, CDR2 YYEEEE. Trimming took 2 bases from V and 0 from J, leaving 14 bases between them. The CDR3 runs to 16 residues. The CDR3: CASSFTGPGMNTEAFF. CDR3 coding DNA: TGTGCCAGCAGCTTTACAGGGCCTGGCATGAACACTGAAGCTTTCTTT. The whole variable domain, filled in from reference TRBV5-6 and TRBJ1-1, reads DAGVTQSPTHLIKTRGQQVTLRCSPKSGHDTVSWYQQALGQGPQFIFQYYEEEERQRGNFPDRFSGHQFPNYSSELNVNALLLGDSALYLCASSFTGPGMNTEAFFGQGTRLTVV.

This sequence joins TRBV10-3 and TRBJ1-2; tentative D call: TRBD1 (6 bases). The CDR3 sequence is 15 residues long. V was trimmed by 11 bases and J by 4 bases, leaving 23 bases between them. Germline CDR1 ENHRY, CDR2 SYGVKD. CDR3 DNA: TGTGCCTCAACTCCAGGGGCACCAGCTCTCTATGGCTACACCTTC. It translates to CASTPGAPALYGYTF.

The chain employs TRBV5-8 and TRBJ2-7; D is possibly TRBD1 (6 bases). Trimming removed 3 bases from V and 0 bases from J, with 16 bases in between. Germline values: CDR1 SGHTS, CDR2 YDEGEE. The CDR3 extends over 16 amino acids. The CDR3 region has the DNA TGTGCCAGCAGCTCTGGCTTCTGGACAGCCTCCTACGAGCAGTACTTC. Translated: CASSSGFWTASYEQYF.

This chain's CDR3 is CASSSDGAAYGYTF. Written as DNA, the CDR3 is TGTGCCAGCAGCTCCGACGGAGCCGCTTATGGCTACACCTTC. V and J are TRBV11-2 and TRBJ1-2; D is ambiguous. CDR3 length: 14 residues. Trimming took 4 bases from V and 5 from J, leaving 14 bases between them. CDR1 SGHAT and CDR2 FQNNGV come from the germline V gene.